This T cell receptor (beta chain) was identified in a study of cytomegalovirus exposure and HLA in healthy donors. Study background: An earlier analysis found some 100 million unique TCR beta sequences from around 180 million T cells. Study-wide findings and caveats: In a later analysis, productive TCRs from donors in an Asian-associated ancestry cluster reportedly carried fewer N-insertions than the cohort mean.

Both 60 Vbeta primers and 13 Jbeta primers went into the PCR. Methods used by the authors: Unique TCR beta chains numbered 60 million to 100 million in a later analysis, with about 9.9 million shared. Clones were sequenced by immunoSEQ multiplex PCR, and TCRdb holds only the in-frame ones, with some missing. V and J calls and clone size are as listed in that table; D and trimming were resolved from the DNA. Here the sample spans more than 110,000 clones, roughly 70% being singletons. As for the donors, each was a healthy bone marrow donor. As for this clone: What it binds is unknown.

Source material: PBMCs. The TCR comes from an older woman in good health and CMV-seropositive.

The CDR3 nucleotides are TGTGCCAGCAGTTTCAGCCTAGCTACAACTAATGAAAAACTGTTTTTT. Translation gives CASSFSLATTNEKLFF. The J gene is TRBJ1-4, the V gene TRBV27; D unclear. The CDR3 consists of 16 residues. V lost 3 bases, J lost 0 bases, and 11 bases lay in between. Germline CDR1 and CDR2: MNHEY and SMNVEV (reference sequence).